The TCR beta chain described here comes from a study of beta chain features in type 1 diabetes. Overall study: Comparable age, gender and cell yields were observed in patients relative to healthy donors. The study, taken as a whole, reports: Amplification by PCR could prefer shorter templates, with the same effect in patients and controls. TCRB CDR3s were moderately but significantly shorter in Type 1 diabetes patients in all four CD4+ subsets.

Cells sorted by CD45RO/CCR7/CD25/CD127/CD95/CD27 comprised CD4+ naive, central memory, regulatory and stem cell-like memory cells. With regard to this clone: Its antigen is as yet unknown.

Trimming pared 5 bases from V and 5 bases from J, leaving 15 bases between. The CDR3 loop spans 14 amino acids. Germline V gene data show CDR1 as SEHNR and CDR2 as FQNEAQ (reference sequence). Isolated RNA was reverse transcribed in full, so expressed TCRB transcripts were sequenced. The table came from immunoSEQ multiplex PCR; TCRdb's copy has only in-frame clones and leaves some out. The sample lists about 410,000 clones, roughly 13% occurring once. The receptor was derived from a man in his thirties or forties in good health. The rearrangement joins TRBV7-9 to TRBJ1-2, with D perhaps matching TRBD1 (5 bases). Sequencing used naive CD4+ T cells from blood. The CDR3 coding sequence is TGTGCCAGCAGCAGACCGGGACGGACTTATGGCTACACCTTC. The encoded protein is CASSRPGRTYGYTF.